Following are 11 T cell receptor beta chains from one sample sequenced in a study of T cells in Graves' hyperthyroidism and ophthalmopathy. Using RNA transcripts as the source, TCR beta CDR3 regions were amplified. Initially, a first-round RT-PCR of the TCR CDR3 employed the HTBI primer set. MiXCR, run by TCRdb on the multiplex PCR reads, gives a single entry per CDR3 protein. The data hold about 250,000 distinct CDR3 sequences, with 20% to 25% observed a single time. Input material: blood. Receptors originate from a young man with Graves' ophthalmopathy.

This chain uses TRBV12-3 or TRBV12-4 with TRBJ1-2; 7 bases agree with TRBD1. With V trimmed by 8 bases and J by 8 bases, 14 bases remained unmatched. The CDR3 runs 14 residues. The CDR3 loop is CASGNQQGFGGYTF. For the CDR3, the DNA is TGTGCCAGCGGTAATCAACAGGGGTTTGGGGGCTACACCTTC.

This chain uses TRBV3-1 with TRBJ2-3; TRBD2 aligns across 8 bases. Germline-derived CDR1 and CDR2 are LGHDT and YNNKEL (reference sequence). This CDR3 comprises 16 residues. V lost 4 bases to trimming and J lost 7 bases; unmatched junction nucleotides: 13. The CDR3 spells CASSRPGGGNLNTQYF. DNA for the CDR3: TGTGCCAGCAGCCGCCCGGGGGGGGGGAACCTTAATACGCAGTATTTT.

With respect to this clonotype: Possible read error: a much larger clone is one base away. The conserved closing phenylalanine or tryptophan is absent in this CDR3, likely reflecting a read error. The V gene is TRBV29-1, the J gene TRBJ1-1; D is uncertain. With 5 bases removed from V and 2 bases from J, the gap between germline ends came to 15 bases. Looked up from germline, CDR1 is SQVTM and CDR2 is ANQGSEA. The length of the CDR3 is 14 residues. CDR3 coding DNA: TGCAGCGTTACCCTTAGCGGCGTTAACACTGAAGCTTTCCTT. As protein: CSVTLSGVNTEAFL.

In its sample, this clonotype was seen a few times. The V gene is TRBV6-1, the J gene TRBJ2-4; TRBD1 matches 7 bases. V shed 5 bases, J shed 7 bases, and the junction held 5 bases outside the gene matches. The germline gives CDR1 MNHNS, CDR2 SASEGT. CDR3 size: 13 residues. CDR3 region: CASSRQGTNIQYF. The CDR3 nucleotides are TGTGCCAGCAGTCGACAGGGAACGAACATTCAGTACTTC.

The chain uses TRBV4-2 and TRBJ1-2; D uncertain. V lost 0 bases and J lost 7, with 12 bases in between. Per the germline V gene, CDR1 is LGHNA and CDR2 is YNFKEQ. The CDR3 totals 14 residues. CDR3 region: CASSQDTRISGYTF. As DNA, the CDR3 is TGTGCCAGCAGCCAAGACACCAGGATCTCTGGCTACACCTTC.

This clonotype was picked up a small number of times. J is TRBJ2-7 and V is TRBV29-1; 9 bases map to TRBD1. Germline values: CDR1 SQVTM, CDR2 ANQGSEA. The V segment lost 6 bases and the J segment 4 bases; nucleotides outside the gene matches: 4. The CDR3 contains 12 residues. CDR3 sequence: CSVVTGGYEQYF. CDR3 nucleotides: TGCAGCGTAGTGACAGGGGGTTACGAGCAGTACTTC.

This clonotype was seen many times. The J gene is TRBJ2-7, the V gene TRBV11-2; 11 positions agree with TRBD2. V lost 2 bases to trimming and J lost 5 bases; unmatched junction nucleotides: 2. Germline CDR1 is SGHAT and CDR2 is FQNNGV. This CDR3 has 14 amino acids. For the CDR3, the DNA is TGTGCCAGCAGCTTAATAGCGGGAGGGAACGAGCAGTACTTC. Amino acid sequence: CASSLIAGGNEQYF.

This chain joins TRBV2 and TRBJ1-5; the D is unclear. The CDR3 is made up of 16 amino acids. The germline V gene encodes CDR1 SNHLY and CDR2 FYNNEI. V was trimmed by 6 bases and J by 2 bases, leaving 17 bases between them. As DNA, the CDR3 is TGTGCCAGCAGAGAAATCGGAGAAACGGGCAATCAGCCCCAGCATTTT. Translation gives CASREIGETGNQPQHF.

There are a few counts of this clonotype. V is TRBV28 and J is TRBJ1-1; D perhaps matches TRBD1 (6 bases). The ends were cut back, 2 bases at V and 6 bases at J, with 13 bases in the middle. Germline-derived CDR1 and CDR2 are MDHEN and SYDVKM. The CDR3 has 14 amino acids. The DNA of the CDR3 is TGTGCCAGCAGTTTAGAAGGGGGGTTGCCTGAAGCTTTCTTT. Translation: CASSLEGGLPEAFF.

This clonotype was observed many times. The chain recombines TRBV20-1 with TRBJ2-7; 12 nucleotides agree with TRBD2. The CDR3 is made up of 14 amino acids. Germline V gives CDR1 DFQATT, CDR2 SNEGSKA (reference sequence). The V segment lost 5 bases and the J segment 3 bases; nucleotides outside the gene matches: 5. The CDR3, as DNA: TGCAGTGCTTGGACGACTAGCGGGAGCTACGAGCAGTACTTC. Translating it yields CSAWTTSGSYEQYF.

The chain recombines TRBV20-1 with TRBJ2-1; 8 bases match TRBD2. The CDR3 consists of 16 residues. CDR1 is DFQATT and CDR2 is SNEGSKA in the germline V gene (reference sequence). Trimming took 5 bases from V and 7 from J; bases not matched to a gene: 16. CDR3: CSAPAPPGLVGNEQFF. The CDR3, as DNA: TGCAGTGCTCCCGCCCCCCCGGGACTAGTTGGGAATGAGCAGTTCTTC.